The T cell receptor beta chain described here comes from a study of T cell repertoires in cytomegalovirus infection. Trimming pared 4 bases from V and 0 bases from J, leaving 18 bases between. Germline V CDR1 and CDR2: MGHRA, YSYEKL. This CDR3 is 17 amino acids long. MiXCR, applied by TCRdb to the reads, yields one record per CDR3 protein. The table has about 490,000 distinct CDR3 sequences, 16% seen once; the top ten hold about 24%. Sequenced: CD8+ T cells from PBMCs. This chain uses TRBV4-1 with TRBJ2-5; D uncertain. The TCR comes from a human donor in good health (CMV status not recorded). Some clones in this sample may be carry-over from other donors' samples. The chain's CDR3 is CASSRKPPTADQETQYF. The CDR3 DNA reads as TGCGCCAGCAGCCGAAAACCCCCGACCGCTGACCAAGAGACCCAGTACTTC.